This is a list of T cell receptor beta chains from one sample in a study of cytomegalovirus exposure and HLA in healthy donors. Only in-frame clones appear in the TCRdb table, and some are missing; sequencing was by immunoSEQ multiplex PCR. The sample has about 180,000 clones, roughly 77% seen once. Sequences were obtained from PBMCs. All receptors come from a woman younger than 45 in good health and CMV-seronegative. Both conserved end residues are part of each CDR3. The D gene is left open where the match is weak. Size is omitted from some rows. Given values are once, few, many or a class for expanded clones.

clone size	V gene	D gene	J gene	CDR3 protein	CDR3 DNA
-	TRBV30	TRBD1	TRBJ2-7	CAWKQGTHEQYF	TGTGCCTGGAAACAGGGGACCCACGAGCAGTACTTC
once	TRBV4-2	-	TRBJ1-6	CASSQGAGSPLHF	TGTGCCAGCAGCCAGGGGGCTGGTTCACCCCTCCACTTT
-	TRBV9	-	TRBJ1-1	CASSVDVETEAFF	TGTGCCAGCAGCGTAGATGTCGAGACTGAAGCTTTCTTT
-	TRBV2	-	TRBJ2-1	CASSTLSNEQFF	TGTGCCAGCTCGACTCTCAGCAATGAGCAGTTCTTC
few	TRBV6-5	-	TRBJ1-1	CASSSTGQLNTEAFF	TGTGCCAGCAGTTCTACCGGACAGCTGAACACTGAAGCTTTCTTT
once	TRBV5-1	TRBD1	TRBJ2-1	CASSQDRGSVNEQFF	TGCGCCAGCAGCCAGGACAGGGGATCAGTCAATGAGCAGTTCTTC
-	TRBV9	-	TRBJ2-7	CASSPFTGTSSGEQYF	TGTGCCAGCAGCCCCTTCACCGGGACATCCTCCGGCGAGCAGTACTTC
-	TRBV27	TRBD1	TRBJ1-1	CASSLRTGEAFF	TGTGCCAGCAGTCTCAGGACAGGTGAAGCTTTCTTT
-	TRBV2	-	TRBJ2-1	CASREGGIYNEQFF	TGTGCCAGCAGGGAGGGGGGGATCTACAATGAGCAGTTCTTC
-	TRBV30	TRBD2	TRBJ2-3	CAWSDNGGSTDTQYF	TGTGCCTGGAGTGACAACGGGGGGAGCACAGATACGCAGTATTTT
-	TRBV5-1	TRBD1	TRBJ1-1	CASSSTLRTGLNTEAFF	TGCGCCAGCAGCTCGACCCTCCGGACAGGGCTGAACACTGAAGCTTTCTTT
few	TRBV4-3	-	TRBJ2-7	CASSQGRGPYEQYF	TGCGCCAGCAGCCAAGGGCGGGGTCCCTACGAGCAGTACTTC
few	TRBV4-3	-	TRBJ1-1	CASSQDRGNTEAFF	TGCGCCAGCAGCCAAGATCGAGGGAACACTGAAGCTTTCTTT
-	TRBV5-8	TRBD1	TRBJ1-1	CASSLLRATGDVTEAFF	TGTGCCAGCAGCCTGCTCAGAGCCACAGGGGACGTGACTGAAGCTTTCTTT
-	TRBV4-3	-	TRBJ1-5	CASSQNPGNQPQHF	TGCGCCAGCAGCCAAAACCCCGGGAATCAGCCCCAGCATTTT
-	TRBV6-1	TRBD1	TRBJ1-2	CASEGQLNYGYTF	TGTGCCAGCGAGGGACAGCTTAACTATGGCTACACCTTC